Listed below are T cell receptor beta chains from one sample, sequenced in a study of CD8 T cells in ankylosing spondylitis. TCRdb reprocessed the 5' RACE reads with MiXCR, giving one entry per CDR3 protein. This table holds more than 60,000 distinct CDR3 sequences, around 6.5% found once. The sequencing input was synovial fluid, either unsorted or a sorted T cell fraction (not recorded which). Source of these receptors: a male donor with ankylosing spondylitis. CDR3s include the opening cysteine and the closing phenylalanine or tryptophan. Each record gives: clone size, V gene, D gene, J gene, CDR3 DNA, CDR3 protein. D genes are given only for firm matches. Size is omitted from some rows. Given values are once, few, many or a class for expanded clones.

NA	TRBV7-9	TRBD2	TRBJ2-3	TGTGCCAGCAGCCGGAGGGGGACTAGCGGCGATACGCAGTATTTT	CASSRRGTSGDTQYF
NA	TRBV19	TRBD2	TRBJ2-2	TGTGCCAGTAATCGGGGTTTGGCGGGAGAGCGCACCGGGGAGCTGGTTTTT	CASNRGLAGERTGELVF
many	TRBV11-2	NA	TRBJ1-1	TGTGCCTCCAGCTTAATGTTATTGAACACTGAAGCTTTCTTT	CASSLMLLNTEAFF
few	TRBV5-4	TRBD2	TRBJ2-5	TGTGCCAGCAGCACCCCTAGCGGGAGAGGGGAGACCCAGTACTTC	CASSTPSGRGETQYF
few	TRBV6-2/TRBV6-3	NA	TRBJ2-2	TGTGCCAGCAGTCCCGGCGTGAACACCGGGGAGCTGTTTTTT	CASSPGVNTGELFF
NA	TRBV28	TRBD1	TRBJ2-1	TGTGCCAGCAGTTTAGGACAGGGAGTGGCACGCGCGTTCTTC	CASSLGQGVARAFF
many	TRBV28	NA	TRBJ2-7	TGTGCCAGCAGTCTAGGTCCATCTGCGACGACCTACGAGCAGTACTTC	CASSLGPSATTYEQYF
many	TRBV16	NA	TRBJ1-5	TGTGCCAGCAGCCAGCTATATCAGCCCCAGCATTTT	CASSQLYQPQHF
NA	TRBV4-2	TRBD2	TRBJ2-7	TGTGCCAGCAGTCACGGAGCGGGAGAGGCCTACGAGCAGTACTTC	CASSHGAGEAYEQYF
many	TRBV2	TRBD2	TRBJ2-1	TGTGCCAGCAAGCGGGAGCCGTTGGATGAGCAGTTCTTC	CASKREPLDEQFF
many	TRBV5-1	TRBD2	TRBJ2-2	TGCGCCAGCAGCGGCGGGACTAGCGGCACCGGGGAGCTGTTTTTT	CASSGGTSGTGELFF
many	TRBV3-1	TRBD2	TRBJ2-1	TGTGCCAGCAGCCAGGTCAGACTAGCGGGAGTCAATGAGCAGTTCTTC	CASSQVRLAGVNEQFF
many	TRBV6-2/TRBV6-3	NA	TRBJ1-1	TGTGCCAGCAGTCGGGGAAAATGGCAAGAAGCTTTCTTT	CASSRGKWQEAFF
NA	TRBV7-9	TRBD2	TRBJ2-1	TGTGCCAGCAGCTCGAGGACTAGCCTCAATGAGCAGTTCTTC	CASSSRTSLNEQFF
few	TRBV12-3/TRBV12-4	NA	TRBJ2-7	TGTGCCAGCAGTTCATCCCTACCCCACTACGAGCAGTACTTC	CASSSSLPHYEQYF
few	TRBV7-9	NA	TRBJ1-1	TGTGCCAGCAGCTTAGTACAGGGTCGCACTGAAGCTTTCTTT	CASSLVQGRTEAFF
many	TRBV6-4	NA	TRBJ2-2	TGTGCCAGCAGTGCAACAGGGAACACCGGGGAGCTGTTTTTT	CASSATGNTGELFF
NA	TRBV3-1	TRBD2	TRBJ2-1	TGTGCCAGCAGCCAAACCGGACTAGCGGGAGGTCTTGAGCAGTTCTTC	CASSQTGLAGGLEQFF
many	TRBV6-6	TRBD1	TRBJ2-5	TGTGCCAGCAGTTACTCGGGGACAGGGATGGAGACCCAGTACTTC	CASSYSGTGMETQYF
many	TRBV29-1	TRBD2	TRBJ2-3	TGCAGCGTTCGGACTAGCGGGAGCACAGATACGCAGTATTTT	CSVRTSGSTDTQYF
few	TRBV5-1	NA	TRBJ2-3	TGCGTCAGCAGCTTGGTGGCGGAGCTCACAGATACGCAGTATTTT	CVSSLVAELTDTQYF
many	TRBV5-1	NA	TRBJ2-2	TGCGCCAGCAGCTTCCAGGTTCGGGGTAGTACCGGGGAGCTGTTTTTT	CASSFQVRGSTGELFF
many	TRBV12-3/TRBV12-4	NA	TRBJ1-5	TGTGCCAGCAGTACGCAGGGGAGGGATAAGCCCCAGCATTTT	CASSTQGRDKPQHF
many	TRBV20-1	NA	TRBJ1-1	TGCAGTGCTTTGGGACACCCGAACACTGAAGCTTTCTTT	CSALGHPNTEAFF
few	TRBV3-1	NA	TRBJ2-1	TGTGCCAGCAGCAACTGGGTTGGCTACAATGAGCAGTTCTTC	CASSNWVGYNEQFF
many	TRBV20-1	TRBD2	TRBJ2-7	TGCAGTGCTAGCCCGTCTAGCGGTTACTCCTACGAGCAGTACTTC	CSASPSSGYSYEQYF
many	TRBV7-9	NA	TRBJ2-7	TGTGCCAGCAGCTTAGCGCGTGGGCGGGGGCGAAACGAGCAGTACTTC	CASSLARGRGRNEQYF
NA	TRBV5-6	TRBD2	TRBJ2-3	TGTGCCAGCAGCCGGCTAGCGGGAGGAGCCCCAGATACGCAGTATTTT	CASSRLAGGAPDTQYF
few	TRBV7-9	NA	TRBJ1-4	TGTGCCAGCAGCCAAGGGGGTTTGCAGGGCGTTCGGGAAAAACTGTTTTTT	CASSQGGLQGVREKLFF
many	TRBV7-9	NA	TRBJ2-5	TGTGCCAGCCTTGAGACGTCCTTCCAAGAGACCCAGTACTTC	CASLETSFQETQYF
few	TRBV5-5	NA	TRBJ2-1	TGTGCCAGCAGCTTGTTGGGTACGGGAAGAGCATACAATGAGCAGTTCTTC	CASSLLGTGRAYNEQFF
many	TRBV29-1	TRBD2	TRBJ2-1	TGCAGCGGGGGGACTAGCGGGGTTAATGAGCAGTTCTTC	CSGGTSGVNEQFF
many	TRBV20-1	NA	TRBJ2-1	TGCAGTGCTAGTGAGACGCGGAGTGAGCAGTTCTTC	CSASETRSEQFF
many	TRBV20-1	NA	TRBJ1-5	TGCAGTGCTGCCAGGGTTTTAGGGAATCAGCCCCAGCATTTT	CSAARVLGNQPQHF
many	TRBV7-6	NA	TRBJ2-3	TGTGCCAGCAGCCCCAGGGCGGGATACACAGATACGCAGTATTTT	CASSPRAGYTDTQYF
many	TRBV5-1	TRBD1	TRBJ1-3	TGCGCCAGCAGCTCAGGGGACAGGAGAGGAAACACCATATATTTT	CASSSGDRRGNTIYF
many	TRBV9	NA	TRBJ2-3	TGTGCCAGCAGCGTAGCCGGGATGAGAGCCACAGATACGCAGTATTTT	CASSVAGMRATDTQYF
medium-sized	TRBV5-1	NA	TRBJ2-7	TGCGCCAGCAGCTTACAGGTTGGCTACGAGCAGTACTTC	CASSLQVGYEQYF
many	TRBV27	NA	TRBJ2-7	TGTGCCAGCATGGCCCGATCTCTAGCCTACGAGCAGTACTTC	CASMARSLAYEQYF
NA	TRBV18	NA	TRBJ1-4	TGTGCCAGCTCACCACCTGGAGGGGAAGATGAAAAACTGTTTTTT	CASSPPGGEDEKLFF